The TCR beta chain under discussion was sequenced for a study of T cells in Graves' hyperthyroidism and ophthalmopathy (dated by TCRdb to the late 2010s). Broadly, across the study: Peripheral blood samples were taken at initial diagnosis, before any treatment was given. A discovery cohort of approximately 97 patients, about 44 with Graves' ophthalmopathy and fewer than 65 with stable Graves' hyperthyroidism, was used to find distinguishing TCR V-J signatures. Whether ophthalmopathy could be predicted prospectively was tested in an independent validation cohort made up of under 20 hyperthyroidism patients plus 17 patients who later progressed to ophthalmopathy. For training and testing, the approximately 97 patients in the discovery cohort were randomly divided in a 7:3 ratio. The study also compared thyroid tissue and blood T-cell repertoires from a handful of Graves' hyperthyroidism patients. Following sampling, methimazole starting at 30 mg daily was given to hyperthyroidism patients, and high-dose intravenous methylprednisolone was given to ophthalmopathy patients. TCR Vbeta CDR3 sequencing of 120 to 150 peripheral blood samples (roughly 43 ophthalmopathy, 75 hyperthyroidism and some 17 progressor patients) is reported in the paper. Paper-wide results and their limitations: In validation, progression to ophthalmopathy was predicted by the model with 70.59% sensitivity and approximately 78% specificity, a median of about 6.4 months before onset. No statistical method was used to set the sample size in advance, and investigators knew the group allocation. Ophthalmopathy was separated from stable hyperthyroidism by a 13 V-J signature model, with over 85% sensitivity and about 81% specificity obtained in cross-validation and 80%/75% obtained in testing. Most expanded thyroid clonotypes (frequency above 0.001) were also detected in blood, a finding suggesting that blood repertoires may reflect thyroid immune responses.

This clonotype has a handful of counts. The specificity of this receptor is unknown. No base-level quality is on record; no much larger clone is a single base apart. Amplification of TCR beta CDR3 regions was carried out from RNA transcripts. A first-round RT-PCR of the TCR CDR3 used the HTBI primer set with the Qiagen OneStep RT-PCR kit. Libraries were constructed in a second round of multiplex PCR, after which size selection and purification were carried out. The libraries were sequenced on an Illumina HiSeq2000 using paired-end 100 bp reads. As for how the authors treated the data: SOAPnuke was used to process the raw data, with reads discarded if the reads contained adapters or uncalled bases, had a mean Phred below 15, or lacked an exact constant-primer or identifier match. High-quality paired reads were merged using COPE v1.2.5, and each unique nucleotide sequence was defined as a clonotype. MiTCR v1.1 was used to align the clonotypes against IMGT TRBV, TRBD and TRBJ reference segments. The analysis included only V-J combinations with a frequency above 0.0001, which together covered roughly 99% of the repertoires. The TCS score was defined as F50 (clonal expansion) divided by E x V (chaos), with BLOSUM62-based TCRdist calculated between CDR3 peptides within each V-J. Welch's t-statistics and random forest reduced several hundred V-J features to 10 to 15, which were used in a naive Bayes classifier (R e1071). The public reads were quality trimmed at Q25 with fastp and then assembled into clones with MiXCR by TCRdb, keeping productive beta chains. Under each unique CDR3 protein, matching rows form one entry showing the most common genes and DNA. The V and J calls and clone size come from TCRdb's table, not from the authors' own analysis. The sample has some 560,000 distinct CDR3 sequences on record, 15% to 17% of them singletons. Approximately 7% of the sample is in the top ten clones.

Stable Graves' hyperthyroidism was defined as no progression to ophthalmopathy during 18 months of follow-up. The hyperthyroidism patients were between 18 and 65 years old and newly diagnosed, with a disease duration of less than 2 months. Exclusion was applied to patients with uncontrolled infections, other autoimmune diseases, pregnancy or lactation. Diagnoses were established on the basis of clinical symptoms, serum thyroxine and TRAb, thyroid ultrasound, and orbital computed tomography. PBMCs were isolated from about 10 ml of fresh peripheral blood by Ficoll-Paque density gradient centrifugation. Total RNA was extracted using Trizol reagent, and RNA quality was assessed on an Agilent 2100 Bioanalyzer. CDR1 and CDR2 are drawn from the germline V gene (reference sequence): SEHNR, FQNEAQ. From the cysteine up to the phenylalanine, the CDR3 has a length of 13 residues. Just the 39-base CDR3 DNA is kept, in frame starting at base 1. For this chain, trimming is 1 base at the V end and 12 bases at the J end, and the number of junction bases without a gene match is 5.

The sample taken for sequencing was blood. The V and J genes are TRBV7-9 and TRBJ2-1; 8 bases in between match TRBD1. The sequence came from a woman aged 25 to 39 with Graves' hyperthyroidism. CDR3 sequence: CASSLVTTGVQFF. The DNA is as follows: TGTGCCAGCAGCTTAGTTACGACAGGGGTGCAGTTCTTC.